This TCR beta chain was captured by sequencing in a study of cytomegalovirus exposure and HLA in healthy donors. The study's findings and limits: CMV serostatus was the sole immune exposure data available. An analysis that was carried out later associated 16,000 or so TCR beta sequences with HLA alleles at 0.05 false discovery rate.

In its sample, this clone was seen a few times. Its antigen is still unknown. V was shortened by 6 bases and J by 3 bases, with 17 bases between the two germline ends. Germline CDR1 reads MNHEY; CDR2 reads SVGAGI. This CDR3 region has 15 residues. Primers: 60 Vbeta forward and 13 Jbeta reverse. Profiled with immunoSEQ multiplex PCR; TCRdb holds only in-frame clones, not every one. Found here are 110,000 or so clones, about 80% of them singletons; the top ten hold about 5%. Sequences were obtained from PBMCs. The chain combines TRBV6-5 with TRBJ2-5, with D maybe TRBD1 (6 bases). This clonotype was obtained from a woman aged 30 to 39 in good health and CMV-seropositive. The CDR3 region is CASSTIRDIKETQYF. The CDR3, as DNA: TGTGCCAGCAGCACTATCCGGGACATAAAAGAGACCCAGTACTTC.